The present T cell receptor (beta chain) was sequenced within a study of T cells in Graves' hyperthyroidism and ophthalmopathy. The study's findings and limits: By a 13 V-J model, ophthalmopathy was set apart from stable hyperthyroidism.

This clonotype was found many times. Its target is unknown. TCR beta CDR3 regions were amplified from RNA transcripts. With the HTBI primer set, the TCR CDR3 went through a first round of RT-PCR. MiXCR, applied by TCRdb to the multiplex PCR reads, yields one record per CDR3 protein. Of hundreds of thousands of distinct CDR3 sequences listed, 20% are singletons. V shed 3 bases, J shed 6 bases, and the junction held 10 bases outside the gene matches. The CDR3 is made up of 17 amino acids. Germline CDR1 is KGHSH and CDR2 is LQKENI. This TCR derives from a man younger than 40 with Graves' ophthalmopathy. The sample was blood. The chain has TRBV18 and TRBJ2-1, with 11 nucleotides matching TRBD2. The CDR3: CASSPISGTSGINEQFF. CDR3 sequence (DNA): TGTGCCAGCTCACCGATTTCCGGGACTAGCGGTATCAATGAGCAGTTCTTC. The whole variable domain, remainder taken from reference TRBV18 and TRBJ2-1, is NAGVMQNPRHLVRRRGQEARLRCSPMKGHSHVYWYRQLPEEGLKFMVYLQKENIIDESGMPKERFSAEFPKEGPSILRIQQVVRGDSAAYFCASSPISGTSGINEQFFGPGTRLTVL.